What follows are 27 T cell receptor beta chains derived from one specimen sequenced in a study of metastatic and nonmetastatic thyroid tumors. TCRdb re-called the PCR reads with MiXCR. Among fewer than 40,000 clones listed, 35% were seen once. Not a single patient had been given any form of treatment at any point before undergoing thyroid surgery. Sequencing was performed on tumor tissue. These receptors were obtained from a female donor with papillary thyroid cancer or a benign thyroid nodule (not recorded which). Some clones in this sample may be carry-over from other donors' samples.

This clone is large. The chain links TRBV28 to TRBJ2-1; 7 bases are a match to TRBD1. This CDR3 has 14 amino acids. Germline CDR1 is MDHEN and CDR2 is SYDVKM. V trimming: 3 bases; J trimming: 7 bases; junction bases outside the gene matches: 6. CDR3 region: CASSFLTGRNEQFF. The CDR3 region has the DNA TGTGCCAGCAGTTTTCTGACAGGGCGGAATGAGCAGTTCTTC.

The chain recombines TRBV11-2 with TRBJ2-3; the match to TRBD2 covers 9 bases. With 4 bases clipped from V and 1 base from J, the junction kept 6 bases outside the gene matches. The germline V gene encodes CDR1 SGHAT and CDR2 FQNNGV. There are 16 residues in the CDR3. In DNA form, the CDR3 reads TGTGCCAGCAGCTCTCAATTAGCGGGAGGCACAGATACGCAGTATTTT. It specifies CASSSQLAGGTDTQYF.

This clone was detected many times. The chain links TRBV6-5 to TRBJ1-1, with a weak D call TRBD1 (6 bases). Germline V gives CDR1 MNHEY, CDR2 SVGAGI. V was trimmed by 0 bases and J by 2 bases, leaving 16 bases between them. The CDR3 length is 17 residues. The CDR3 is CASSYSEGWGQNTEAFF. CDR3 bases: TGTGCCAGCAGTTACTCCGAAGGTTGGGGACAAAACACTGAAGCTTTCTTT.

The chain carries TRBV24-1 and TRBJ2-2; TRBD1 might be the D (5 bases). Trimming pared 4 bases from V and 6 bases from J, leaving 17 bases between. The CDR3 consists of 16 residues. Germline V lookup: CDR1 KGHDR, CDR2 SFDVKD. CDR3 DNA: TGTGCCACCAGTGAGCGACAGACACGTAGGGCCGGGGAGCTGTTTTTT. Its translation: CATSERQTRRAGELFF.

This clone occurred a few times. V is TRBV2 and J is TRBJ2-2; D might be TRBD1 or TRBD2, each matching 5 bases. Trimming left V 1 base short and J 4 bases short, with 22 bases between. This CDR3 has 19 residues. Germline assignment: CDR1 SNHLY and CDR2 FYNNEI. The CDR3 DNA is TGTGCCAGCAGTGAAGACGGTTTGGGGGTAGCCACATCCACCGGGGAGCTGTTTTTT. Encoded protein: CASSEDGLGVATSTGELFF. The full variable domain, in which reference TRBV2 and TRBJ2-2 provide the parts outside the CDR3, is EPEVTQTPSHQVTQMGQEVILRCVPISNHLYFYWYRQILGQKVEFLVSFYNNEISEKSEIFDDQFSVERPDGSNFTLKIRSTKLEDSAMYFCASSEDGLGVATSTGELFFGEGSRLTVL.

The chain couples TRBV6-5 to TRBJ2-1; D is perhaps TRBD2 (7 bases). The CDR3 has 15 amino acids. V shed 0 bases and J shed 4 bases, with 10 bases lying between them. CDR1 and CDR2 from the germline V gene are MNHEY and SVGAGI. The CDR3 DNA reads TGTGCCAGCAGTTACTCGGGGAGGGGGTACAATGAGCAGTTCTTC. It specifies CASSYSGRGYNEQFF.

This chain connects TRBV20-1 to TRBJ2-3; 12 positions agree with TRBD2. In germline, CDR1 is DFQATT, CDR2 SNEGSKA (reference sequence). The CDR3 length is 12 residues. V lost 6 bases, J lost 5 bases, and 0 bases stayed unmatched. CDR3 in amino acids: CSAGLAGDTQYF. CDR3 bases: TGCAGTGCGGGACTAGCGGGAGATACGCAGTATTTT.

The gene calls are TRBV7-9 and TRBJ1-2, with D possibly being TRBD1 (6 bases). V lost 0 bases to trimming and J lost 8 bases, with 10 bases between them. Germline V gives CDR1 SEHNR, CDR2 FQNEAQ (reference sequence). The CDR3 length is 13 residues. This chain's CDR3 is CASSLAGTKGYTF. The CDR3 region has the DNA TGTGCCAGCAGCTTAGCCGGGACAAAAGGCTACACCTTC.

This clone was detected a few times. In DNA, the CDR3 is TGTGCCAGCAGTGAAGCGCCGGGGTCCGGGGAGCTGTTTTTT. This codes for CASSEAPGSGELFF. This rearrangement joins TRBV6-1 to TRBJ2-2; maybe TRBD2 (5 bases). The V end lost 0 bases, the J end lost 6 bases, and 8 bases lay between the germline ends. The germline V gene has CDR1 MNHNS and CDR2 SASEGT. CDR3 length: 14 amino acids.

This clone occurred a few times. V is TRBV15 and J is TRBJ2-5; TRBD2 agrees at 15 bases. There are 16 residues in the CDR3. In germline, CDR1 is LNHNV, CDR2 YYDKDF (reference sequence). Trimming removed 1 base from V and 5 bases from J; junction bases left unmatched: 2. DNA for the CDR3: TGTGCCACCAGCAGAGGGGGACTAGCGGGGGGTGAGACCCAGTACTTC. Its protein is CATSRGGLAGGETQYF.

V and J are TRBV6-5 and TRBJ2-2, with D possibly TRBD2 on 6 matching bases. Per germline, CDR1 MNHEY and CDR2 SVGAGI. The CDR3 has 16 amino acids. V was pared by 2 bases and J by 4 bases, with 14 bases between. The CDR3 protein is CASSYNRRERTGELFF. The CDR3 DNA reads as TGTGCCAGCAGTTACAATAGACGGGAGCGCACCGGGGAGCTGTTTTTT.

The rearrangement joins TRBV6-1 to TRBJ1-2, with D perhaps matching TRBD1 (6 bases). The V end lost 6 bases, the J end lost 1 base, and 9 bases lay between the germline ends. Germline V gene lookup returns CDR1 MNHNS and CDR2 SASEGT. This CDR3 is 13 amino acids long. The CDR3 nucleotides read TGTGCCAGCAGACAGGGATTTAACTATGGCTACACCTTC. Translation: CASRQGFNYGYTF.

This clone has a handful of counts. The chain couples TRBV6-2 or TRBV6-3 to TRBJ2-7, with TRBD2 matching over 10 bases. The CDR3 contains 15 residues. From germline, CDR1 is MNHEY and CDR2 SVGEGT. Unmatched junction bases numbered 6, after V lost 7 bases and J lost 0 bases. The CDR3: CASTPTSGSSYEQYF. CDR3 DNA sequence: TGTGCCAGCACTCCGACTAGCGGGTCCTCCTACGAGCAGTACTTC.

This clone has more than one count but fewer than ten. The rearrangement joins TRBV7-9 to TRBJ1-2, with D tentatively TRBD1 (5 bases). The CDR3 covers 11 residues. Germline assignment: CDR1 SEHNR and CDR2 FQNEAQ (reference sequence). Trimming left V 4 bases short and J 8 bases short, with 8 bases between. CDR3 region: CASSWDGGYTF. CDR3 coding DNA: TGTGCCAGCAGCTGGGACGGCGGCTACACCTTC.

This clone was counted a single time. The V gene is TRBV5-4, the J gene TRBJ2-6; perhaps D is TRBD1 or TRBD2 (5 bases each). CDR1 is SGHNT and CDR2 is YYREEE in the germline V gene (reference sequence). Trimming took 1 base from V and 0 from J, leaving 14 bases between them. This CDR3 is built from 18 residues. CDR3 sequence (DNA): TGTGCCAGCAGCTTGCCGGCAGGGAGTCTCTCTGGGGCCAACGTCCTGACTTTC. The encoded protein is CASSLPAGSLSGANVLTF.

The table lists this clone with a count of one. The CDR3 DNA reads as TGCGCCAGCAGCTTGAGCAGTATGAGGGATTCACCCCTCCACTTT. Protein: CASSLSSMRDSPLHF. The rearrangement links TRBV5-1 to TRBJ1-6; D gene uncertain. Trimming took off 1 base at V and 8 bases at J, with 13 bases between the two ends. The CDR3 is made up of 15 amino acids. Germline V gene data show CDR1 as SGHRS and CDR2 as YFSETQ.

V usage is TRBV5-1 and J usage is TRBJ1-1, with D perhaps TRBD1 (6 bases). The CDR3 is made up of 15 amino acids. From germline, CDR1 is SGHRS and CDR2 YFSETQ. The ends were cut back, 4 bases at V and 3 bases at J, with 16 bases in the middle. CDR3 sequence reads: CASSLRQVGDTEAFF. In DNA form, the CDR3 reads TGCGCCAGCAGCCTCCGACAGGTGGGGGACACTGAAGCTTTCTTT.

The CDR3 is CASSYPGGTEAFF. CDR3 coding DNA: TGTGCCAGCAGCTACCCGGGAGGGACTGAAGCTTTCTTT. The genes are TRBV5-4 and TRBJ1-1; D remains ambiguous. The V end was cut by 3 bases, the J end by 5 bases, with 11 bases between. From germline, CDR1 is SGHNT and CDR2 YYREEE (reference sequence). The CDR3 loop spans 13 amino acids.

The chain joins TRBV12-3 or TRBV12-4 to TRBJ2-5, with 9 bases identical to TRBD2. The CDR3 runs to 16 residues. V was clipped by 6 bases and J by 9 bases; unmatched bases: 17. CDR3 residues: CASSPSGAGGREAQYF. CDR3 bases: TGTGCCAGCAGCCCCTCCGGAGCGGGAGGACGGGAGGCCCAGTACTTC.

There are a few counts of this clone. The chain uses TRBV27 and TRBJ1-5, with a tentative D call TRBD1 (5 bases). Germline loops: CDR1 MNHEY, CDR2 SMNVEV (reference sequence). The V gene lost 7 bases and the J gene lost 2 bases, with 18 bases spanning the gap. This CDR3 has 16 residues. The CDR3 DNA follows: TGTGCCAGCAAGAGGTCAGGGACTAGTGGCAATCAGCCCCAGCATTTT. Protein sequence: CASKRSGTSGNQPQHF.

In its sample, this clone was seen many times. The chain joins TRBV19 to TRBJ1-1; 7 bases match TRBD1. The CDR3 spans 13 residues. The trim removed 4 bases at V and 7 bases at J, leaving 6 bases unmatched. Germline CDR1 is LNHDA and CDR2 is SQIVND (reference sequence). Written as DNA, the CDR3 is TGTGCCAGTAGTAGAACAGGGGCGCATGAAGCTTTCTTT. Translation gives CASSRTGAHEAFF.

This clone is classed as medium-sized. The CDR3 nucleotides are TGCAGCGCTTATTTCCCGGAGGGGAACACTGAAGCTTTCTTT. As protein: CSAYFPEGNTEAFF. This chain uses TRBV29-1 with TRBJ1-1, with D unclear. CDR3 size: 14 residues. The germline V gene has CDR1 SQVTM and CDR2 ANQGSEA. V lost 7 bases, J lost 1 base, and 16 bases lay in between.

In the case of this clone: Since the CDR3 does not end with the conserved phenylalanine or tryptophan, this likely comes from a read error. The rearrangement uses TRBV27 and TRBJ2-2, with D perhaps TRBD2 (5 bases). The CDR3 consists of 15 residues. Trimming removed 6 bases from V and 1 base from J, with 12 bases in between. Germline V lookup: CDR1 MNHEY, CDR2 SMNVEV (reference sequence). The CDR3 protein is CASRLGSLNTGELFS. The CDR3 DNA sequence: TGTGCCAGCAGGCTGGGGAGCTTGAACACCGGGGAGCTGTTTTCT.

This clone appeared a few times. For the CDR3, the DNA is TGTGCCTGGAGTGGGGACATCGCGGCTAATGAAAAACTGTTTTTT. Protein sequence: CAWSGDIAANEKLFF. V gene TRBV30 combines with J gene TRBJ1-4; D possibly corresponds to TRBD1 (6 bases). CDR3 size: 15 residues. The V end lost 1 base, the J end lost 3 bases, and 12 bases lay between the germline ends. Germline V CDR1 and CDR2: GTSNPN, SVGIG (reference sequence).

The chain couples TRBV6-5 to TRBJ2-7; D gene unclear. Trimming left V 4 bases short and J 4 bases short, with 17 bases between. Germline values: CDR1 MNHEY, CDR2 SVGAGI. The CDR3 is made up of 15 amino acids. The CDR3 DNA sequence: TGTGCCAGCAGTTTCCCCGAAATTTCAGAGTACGAGCAGTACTTC. Translation gives CASSFPEISEYEQYF.

The genes are TRBV3-1 and TRBJ1-1; D uncertain. This CDR3 has 14 residues. CDR1 is LGHDT, CDR2 YNNKEL, per germline (reference sequence). V lost 4 bases, J lost 0 bases, and 9 bases lay in between. The CDR3 sequence: CASSRGTVNTEAFF. DNA of the CDR3: TGTGCCAGCAGCCGCGGCACAGTGAACACTGAAGCTTTCTTT.

The chain uses TRBV9 and TRBJ2-6; no clear D gene. V was pared by 3 bases and J by 1 base, with 14 bases between. The CDR3 spans 17 residues. The V gene's germline CDR1 is SGDLS and CDR2 YYNGEE. The CDR3 DNA reads as TGTGCCAGCAGCGCCAGGACGGGTGGTTCTGGGGCCAACGTCCTGACTTTC. It is translated as CASSARTGGSGANVLTF.